The 21 T cell receptor beta chains below all came from one sample that was sequenced in a study of shared clonotypes between healthy human individuals. Libraries were prepared by immunoSEQ multiplex PCR; TCRdb keeps only in-frame clonotypes and omits some of them. The sample carries approximately 980,000 clones, around three quarters recorded once. Sequencing was carried out using memory CD4+ T cells sorted from blood. Subset specified: CD45RA-negative fraction. The source of these receptors is a man aged 18 to 35 in good health.

The V call is TRBV10-3, the J call TRBJ2-3; 8 bases map to TRBD2. This CDR3 has 15 amino acids. Germline CDR1 and CDR2: ENHRY and SYGVKD. V trimming: 3 bases; J trimming: 3 bases; junction bases outside the gene matches: 5. CDR3 amino acids: CAISDERGKTDTQYF. The CDR3 DNA reads TGTGCCATCAGTGACGAGCGGGGGAAAACAGATACGCAGTATTTT.

This clone came up a few times. This chain joins TRBV7-8 and TRBJ1-1; D is unresolved. Per germline, CDR1 SGHVS and CDR2 FQNEAQ. The CDR3 has 14 amino acids. Trimming took 1 base from V and 2 from J, leaving 8 bases between them. This CDR3 is CASSLGRDNTEAFF. CDR3 in DNA: TGTGCCAGCAGCTTAGGGAGGGATAACACTGAAGCTTTCTTT. The entire variable domain, with the rest obtained from reference TRBV7-8 and TRBJ1-1, is as follows: GAGVSQSPRYKVAKRGQDVALRCDPISGHVSLFWYQQALGQGPEFLTYFQNEAQLDKSGLPSDRFFAERPEGSVSTLKIQRTQQEDSAVYLCASSLGRDNTEAFFGQGTRLTVV.

At least ten counts were recorded for this clone. V usage is TRBV30 and J usage is TRBJ2-5; 8 bases are a match to TRBD1. J lost 6 bases, V lost 3 bases, and 6 bases had no gene match. The CDR3 has 13 residues. The germline CDR1 and CDR2 sequences are GTSNPN and SVGIG (reference sequence). The CDR3 reads CAWSPGGGKTQYF. The DNA of the CDR3 is TGTGCCTGGAGCCCAGGGGGCGGGAAGACCCAGTACTTC.

The chain uses TRBV10-1 and TRBJ1-4; 8 positions agree with TRBD1. Germline V gene sequence: CDR1 WNHNN, CDR2 SYGVQD (reference sequence). V shed 6 bases, J shed 7 bases, and the junction held 7 bases outside the gene matches. The CDR3 is 14 amino acids. The CDR3 bases are TGCGCCAGCAGCTCAGACAGGGGAAGTGAAAAACTGTTTTTT. Translating gives CASSSDRGSEKLFF.

The chain links TRBV2 to TRBJ1-1; 11 nucleotides match TRBD1. V gave up 7 bases and J gave up 5 bases; unmatched junction bases: 6. The CDR3 is made up of 14 amino acids. Germline assignment: CDR1 SNHLY and CDR2 FYNNEI. Here the CDR3 DNA reads TGTGCCAGCACCCGGACAGGGGGCCGGACTGAAGCTTTCTTT. It is translated as CASTRTGGRTEAFF.

The chain has TRBV19 and TRBJ2-7, with D unclear. The germline V and J ends were trimmed by 1 base and 1 base, with 11 bases remaining between them. The CDR3 extends over 15 amino acids. Germline CDR1 LNHDA, CDR2 SQIVND (reference sequence). The CDR3 reads CASSIVGGSSYEQYF. In nucleotides, the CDR3 is TGTGCCAGTAGTATAGTTGGCGGAAGTTCCTACGAGCAGTACTTC.

The chain couples TRBV5-1 to TRBJ1-2; TRBD1 matches 8 bases. There are 14 residues in the CDR3. V gave up 0 bases and J gave up 10 bases; unmatched junction bases: 8. In germline, CDR1 is SGHRS, CDR2 YFSETQ. The CDR3 DNA reads TGCGCCAGCAGCTTGGTGGCACAGGGGGACGTCTACACCTTC. Translation gives CASSLVAQGDVYTF.

V is TRBV25-1 and J is TRBJ2-3; TRBD1 might be the D (5 bases). The CDR3 loop spans 14 amino acids. CDR1 is MGHDK, CDR2 SYGVNS, per germline. V gave up 3 bases and J gave up 4 bases, with 11 bases separating them. The CDR3: CASSEGRVPDTQYF. DNA for the CDR3: TGTGCCAGCAGTGAGGGCAGGGTCCCAGATACGCAGTATTTT.

The chain recombines TRBV6-6 with TRBJ1-4; D possibly corresponds to TRBD1 (6 bases). V lost 2 bases and J 7 bases, leaving 14 bases between the germline ends. Germline CDR1 MNHNY, CDR2 SVGAGI (reference sequence). CDR3 length: 15 residues. Here the CDR3 DNA reads TGTGCCAGCAGTTACGGGGGGGCCTTTGGTGAAAAACTGTTTTTT. Its translation is CASSYGGAFGEKLFF.

This chain uses TRBV9 with TRBJ1-1; 7 nucleotides agree with TRBD1. J gave up 5 bases and V 4 bases, and 11 bases lay outside the gene matches. Germline assignment: CDR1 SGDLS and CDR2 YYNGEE. There are 15 residues in the CDR3. In DNA form, the CDR3 reads TGTGCCAGCAGCAGTGGGACAGTCTATGGGACTGAAGCTTTCTTT. Amino acids: CASSSGTVYGTEAFF.

This clone appeared many times. Other DNA sequences in the same sample also yield this CDR3. V gene TRBV9 combines with J gene TRBJ2-3, with TRBD2 identical over 14 bases. Per the germline V gene, CDR1 is SGDLS and CDR2 is YYNGEE. The J segment lost 5 bases and the V segment lost 3 bases, leaving 2 bases of the junction unmatched. The CDR3 is 15 amino acids. CDR3 residues: CASSGGTSGRDTQYF. In DNA, the CDR3 is TGTGCCAGCAGCGGAGGGACTAGCGGGAGAGATACGCAGTATTTT.

This clone was observed a single time. The gene calls are TRBV10-3 and TRBJ1-2, with 9 bases identical to TRBD1. The V and J ends lost 8 bases and 0 bases, in that order; junction bases with no gene match: 1. The CDR3 totals 13 residues. In germline, CDR1 is ENHRY, CDR2 SYGVKD. CDR3 region: CAIGDRANYGYTF. DNA of the CDR3: TGTGCCATCGGGGACAGGGCTAACTATGGCTACACCTTC.

The genes are TRBV6-1 and TRBJ1-5; TRBD1 aligns across 7 bases. In germline, CDR1 is MNHNS, CDR2 SASEGT. The ends lost 1 base at V and 10 bases at J; junction bases unmatched: 10. This CDR3 region has 15 residues. The CDR3 DNA follows: TGTGCCAGCAGTGAAGGGGGGACAGAATCCGCCCCCCAGCATTTT. This codes for CASSEGGTESAPQHF.

This rearrangement joins TRBV25-1 to TRBJ2-1; 7 bases align to TRBD1. V dropped 4 bases and J dropped 9; count of bases not matched to a gene: 15. Germline CDR1 and CDR2: MGHDK and SYGVNS. The CDR3 sequence is 16 residues long. CDR3 sequence (DNA): TGTGCCAGCAGTGTCCTACTTCTCCAGGGGGTCAGTGAGCAGTTCTTC. This translates into CASSVLLLQGVSEQFF.

This chain uses TRBV18 with TRBJ2-3; D unresolved. Per the germline V gene, CDR1 is KGHSH and CDR2 is LQKENI. The V end lost 4 bases, the J end lost 1 base, and 15 bases lay between the germline ends. This CDR3 comprises 16 residues. The CDR3, as DNA: TGTGCCAGCTCACGCCTGGGCACGGACCGCACAGATACGCAGTATTTT. It is translated as CASSRLGTDRTDTQYF.

The V call is TRBV28, the J call TRBJ2-7; D not resolved. This CDR3 is built from 16 residues. Germline V lookup: CDR1 MDHEN, CDR2 SYDVKM. Trimming left V 1 base short and J 1 base short, with 14 bases between. The CDR3 nucleotides are TGTGCCAGCAGTTTATTCATGGGTAGGGCATCCTACGAGCAGTACTTC. It specifies CASSLFMGRASYEQYF.

The rearrangement links TRBV28 to TRBJ2-1; TRBD2 matches 10 bases. This CDR3 contains 16 residues. V trimming: 3 bases; J trimming: 7 bases; junction bases outside the gene matches: 9. From germline, CDR1 is MDHEN and CDR2 SYDVKM. The CDR3 reads CASSFPSGGAFNEQFF. CDR3 coding DNA: TGTGCCAGCAGTTTCCCAAGCGGGGGGGCCTTTAATGAGCAGTTCTTC.

The V and J genes are TRBV28 and TRBJ1-4, with no clear D. Trimming pared 3 bases from V and 8 bases from J, leaving 4 bases between. In germline, CDR1 is MDHEN, CDR2 SYDVKM. The CDR3 sequence is 11 residues long. This chain's CDR3 is CASSFKEKLFF. The CDR3 DNA sequence: TGTGCCAGCAGTTTTAAGGAAAAACTGTTTTTT.

This sequence joins TRBV6-4 and TRBJ2-3, with D perhaps matching TRBD1 (6 bases). Germline V gene lookup returns CDR1 MRHNA and CDR2 SNTAGT. The CDR3 covers 13 residues. The V gene lost 5 bases and the J gene lost 4 bases, with 10 bases spanning the gap. The CDR3: CASSTGNADTQYF. The CDR3 coding sequence is TGTGCCAGCAGTACAGGGAACGCAGATACGCAGTATTTT.

The rearrangement links TRBV2 to TRBJ1-6; D unclear. The CDR3 is 14 amino acids. V shed 8 bases and J shed 6 bases, with 14 bases lying between them. Germline CDR1 and CDR2: SNHLY and FYNNEI. Here the CDR3 reads CASGSLGSNSPLHF. The CDR3 nucleotides read TGTGCCAGCGGGTCCCTAGGTAGTAATTCACCCCTCCACTTT.

This clone was seen only a few times. The chain is built from TRBV10-3 and TRBJ2-5, with D uncertain. This CDR3 comprises 14 residues. With 5 bases removed from V and 2 bases from J, the gap between germline ends came to 12 bases. Germline-derived CDR1 and CDR2 are ENHRY and SYGVKD. CDR3 sequence: CAISLGGSQETQYF. The CDR3 DNA reads TGTGCCATCAGTCTCGGTGGCAGTCAAGAGACCCAGTACTTC.